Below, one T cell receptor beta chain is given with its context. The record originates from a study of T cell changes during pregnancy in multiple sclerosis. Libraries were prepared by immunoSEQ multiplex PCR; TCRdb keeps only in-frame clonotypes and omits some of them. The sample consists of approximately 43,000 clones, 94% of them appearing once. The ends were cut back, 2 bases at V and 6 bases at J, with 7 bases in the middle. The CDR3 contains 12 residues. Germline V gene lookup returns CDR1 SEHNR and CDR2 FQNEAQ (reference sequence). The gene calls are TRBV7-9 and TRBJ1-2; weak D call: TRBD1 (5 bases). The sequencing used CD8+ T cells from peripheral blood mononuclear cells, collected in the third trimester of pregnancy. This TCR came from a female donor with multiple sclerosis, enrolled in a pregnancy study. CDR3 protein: CASSLTRDGYTF. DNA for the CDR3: TGTGCCAGCAGCTTAACCAGGGATGGCTACACCTTC.